The T cell receptor (beta chain) described here comes from a study of blood T cell repertoires in COVID-19. Study details: COVID-19 samples, acute and convalescent, were from the United States, Italy and Spain.

Only in-frame clones appear in the TCRdb table, and some are missing; sequencing was by immunoSEQ multiplex PCR. The top ten hold 7.5% to 10% of the sample, which has roughly 200,000 clones, 80% to 90% seen once. Participant reports of clinical history set cohort assignment. Two negative PCRs, clearance, or symptom resolution had been documented for recovered Cohort 3 donors. The TCR comes from a man aged 40-55 years who had recovered from COVID-19. The sequenced sample consisted of PBMCs or T cells enriched from blood (not recorded which).

The CDR3 sequence is CSAGDRDWYGYTF. CDR3 bases: TGCAGCGCCGGGGACAGGGATTGGTATGGCTACACCTTC. The rearrangement joins TRBV29-1 to TRBJ1-2; 9 positions agree with TRBD1. J gave up 5 bases and V 7 bases, and 8 bases lay outside the gene matches. The CDR3 length is 13 residues. Germline assignment: CDR1 SQVTM and CDR2 ANQGSEA.